The source of this T cell receptor (beta chain) is a study of vaccination and CD4 T cells after COVID-19. Study background: Mild disease affected 8 or 9 convalescent patients and severe disease one, all SARS-CoV-2 positive by nasal swab PCR.

Dates of PCR positivity, March to December 2020, preceded the US Alpha, Beta and Delta variants. TCRdb reprocessed the PCR reads with MiXCR, giving one entry per CDR3 protein. The data hold roughly 22,000 distinct CDR3 sequences, with more than 45% observed a single time. Broader study findings: Spike mono-reactivity was evident in 304 of the 307 vaccine-specific clones derived from convalescent patients.

The germline V gene has CDR1 SQVTM and CDR2 ANQGSEA. Trimming stripped 4 bases from V and 0 bases from J, with 5 bases between. The CDR3 totals 12 residues. Points on this clonotype: Its antigen is unknown.

Here the sequenced sample was CD4+ T cells from blood, taken before SARS-CoV-2 vaccination. The rearrangement links TRBV29-1 to TRBJ2-3, with D hard to call. The TCR was taken from a human donor who had recovered from COVID-19. Here the CDR3 reads CSVAPSTDTQYF. The CDR3, as DNA: TGCAGCGTTGCCCCAAGCACAGATACGCAGTATTTT.